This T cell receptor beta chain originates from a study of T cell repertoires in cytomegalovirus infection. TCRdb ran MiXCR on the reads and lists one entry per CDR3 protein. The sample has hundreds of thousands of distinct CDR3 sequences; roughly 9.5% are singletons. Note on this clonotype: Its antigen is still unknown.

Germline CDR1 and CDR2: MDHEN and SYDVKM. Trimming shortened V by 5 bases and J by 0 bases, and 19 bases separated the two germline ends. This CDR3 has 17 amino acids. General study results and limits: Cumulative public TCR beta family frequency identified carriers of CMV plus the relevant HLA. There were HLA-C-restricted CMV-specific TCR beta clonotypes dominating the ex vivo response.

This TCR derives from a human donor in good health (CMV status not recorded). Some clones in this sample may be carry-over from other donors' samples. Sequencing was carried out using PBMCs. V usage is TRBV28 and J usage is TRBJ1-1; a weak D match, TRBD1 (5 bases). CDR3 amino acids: CASSPVDTTILNTEAFF. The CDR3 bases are TGTGCCAGCAGTCCGGTGGACACCACAATTCTGAACACTGAAGCTTTCTTT. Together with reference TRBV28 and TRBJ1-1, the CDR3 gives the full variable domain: DVKVTQSSRYLVKRTGEKVFLECVQDMDHENMFWYRQDPGLGLRLIYFSYDVKMKEKGDIPEGYSVSREKKERFSLILESASTNQTSMYLCASSPVDTTILNTEAFFGQGTRLTVV.